A selection of T cell receptor beta chains follows, all from one sample in a study of technical replicates of blood from a handful of donors. Sequenced by immunoSEQ multiplex PCR; TCRdb stores in-frame clones only, minus some. Found here are under 95,000 clones, 95% of them singletons; the top ten hold approximately 0.26%. The sequencing input was T cells isolated from PBMCs. Receptors were obtained from a human donor in good health. CDR3s include the opening cysteine and the closing phenylalanine or tryptophan. The order of the fields is CDR3 DNA, CDR3 protein, J gene, V gene, clone size, D gene. A D gene is named only where the DNA matches it firmly. Not every row has a clone size; where given, it reads once, few, many or a size class.

TGCGCCAGCAGCGTCAGGGTGGGAAACACTGAAGCTTTCTTT,CASSVRVGNTEAFF,TRBJ1-1,TRBV5-1,-,-
TGTGCCTGGACGTCGGACAGGGGGGTGTACGAGCAGTACTTC,CAWTSDRGVYEQYF,TRBJ2-7,TRBV30,-,TRBD1
TGTGCCAGTAGTCGCACCGGACAGGCTCTCACTGAAGCTTTCTTT,CASSRTGQALTEAFF,TRBJ1-1,TRBV19,-,TRBD1
TGTGCCTGCGGAGGCCCAGGGGAGTCCTATGGCTACACCTTC,CACGGPGESYGYTF,TRBJ1-2,TRBV30,-,-
TGCGCCAGCAGCTTGGCGTTAGCGGGAGGGTCAAGGAATGAGCAGTTCTTC,CASSLALAGGSRNEQFF,TRBJ2-1,TRBV5-1,-,TRBD2
TGTGCCACCGGCCCCCGGACAGGGGGGTCAAAGGACATTCAGTACTTC,CATGPRTGGSKDIQYF,TRBJ2-4,TRBV15,-,TRBD1
TGTGCCAGCAGTTTGGCAGGAAATTCACCCCTCCACTTT,CASSLAGNSPLHF,TRBJ1-6,TRBV27,-,-
TGTGCCAGCAGCCCCGGGACTAGCGGGGGGTTAAGCTCCTACGAGCAGTACTTC,CASSPGTSGGLSSYEQYF,TRBJ2-7,TRBV14,-,TRBD2
TGTGCCTGCAGGGACAGGGATGGGGGAAACTATGGCTACACCTTC,CACRDRDGGNYGYTF,TRBJ1-2,TRBV30,-,TRBD1
TGTGCCAGCAGTTTGGGGGGGAAGGATGAAAAACTGTTTTTT,CASSLGGKDEKLFF,TRBJ1-4,TRBV28,-,-
TGCGCCAGCAGCTTGGGACAGGGTTCACGGGAGCAGTACTTC,CASSLGQGSREQYF,TRBJ2-7,TRBV5-1,-,TRBD1
TGTGCCAGCAGCCGTCAGGTGGGAGGACAGCCCCAGCATTTT,CASSRQVGGQPQHF,TRBJ1-5,TRBV28,-,-
TGTGCCAGCAGCCAGGCCCCGAACGGACAGGGGGCCTACGAGCAGTACTTC,CASSQAPNGQGAYEQYF,TRBJ2-7,TRBV4-2,-,TRBD1
TGCGCCAGCAGCTTGGCATCCCCAGGACAAGAGACCCAGTACTTC,CASSLASPGQETQYF,TRBJ2-5,TRBV5-1,-,-
TGCGCCAGCAGCTTGGGGTCCTTTGGGGGGACAGATACGCAGTATTTT,CASSLGSFGGTDTQYF,TRBJ2-3,TRBV5-1,-,-
TGTGCCAGCAGCAAAGTCCGGGGGTCCTACGAGCAGTACTTC,CASSKVRGSYEQYF,TRBJ2-7,TRBV21-1,-,-
TGTGCCAGCAGCTTGGTAGGGGCGAGGGAGCAGTACTTC,CASSLVGAREQYF,TRBJ2-7,TRBV5-6,-,-
TGCGCCAGGACGACAGTGCCGAATGAAAAACTGTTTTTT,CARTTVPNEKLFF,TRBJ1-4,TRBV5-1,-,-
TGTGCCAGCAGCGGACCGAGGACAGGGGCCGAGCAGTACTTC,CASSGPRTGAEQYF,TRBJ2-7,TRBV9,-,TRBD1
TGTGCCATCAGCCCAAGCGGGGGAAACCAAGAGACCCAGTACTTC,CAISPSGGNQETQYF,TRBJ2-5,TRBV10-3,-,TRBD2
TGTGCCAGCAGCGTAGATCACAGTGGCACTGAAGCTTTCTTT,CASSVDHSGTEAFF,TRBJ1-1,TRBV9,-,-
TGTGCCAGTAGTACCAGGGGGCTAGCTAATGAAAAACTGTTTTTT,CASSTRGLANEKLFF,TRBJ1-4,TRBV19,once,TRBD1
TGTGCCAGCAGTTGGGTAGCCGGGGGGGCCGGGAACACCGGGGAGCTGTTTTTT,CASSWVAGGAGNTGELFF,TRBJ2-2,TRBV27,-,TRBD2
TGTGCCAGCAGTGAGTCCCCAACGGGAACCGGGGAGCTGTTTTTT,CASSESPTGTGELFF,TRBJ2-2,TRBV25-1,once,-
TGTGCCAGTAGTATACGGCTAGCGGGAGGGCCCGGGGAGCTGTTTTTT,CASSIRLAGGPGELFF,TRBJ2-2,TRBV19,-,TRBD2
TGTGCCAGCAGCCCAGGCAGGGGTACTGCCCGGCACACTGAAGCTTTCTTT,CASSPGRGTARHTEAFF,TRBJ1-1,TRBV5-8,-,-
TGTGCCAGCAGCGTAGCTGGGGCGGGCACAGATACGCAGTATTTT,CASSVAGAGTDTQYF,TRBJ2-3,TRBV9,-,-
TGCGCCAGCAGCTTCAGGGGGCTACGGGCTGGGGCCAACGTCCTGACTTTC,CASSFRGLRAGANVLTF,TRBJ2-6,TRBV5-1,-,TRBD1
TGTGCCAGCAGCGTAGCTTGGCATGTGAACACCGGGGAGCTGTTTTTT,CASSVAWHVNTGELFF,TRBJ2-2,TRBV9,-,-
TGTGCCAGCAGCTCGGTCCTAGCGGGAGCAGATACGCAGTATTTT,CASSSVLAGADTQYF,TRBJ2-3,TRBV5-6,-,TRBD2
TGTGCCACCAGCCCCCAGCGCCTCTACGAGCAGTACTTC,CATSPQRLYEQYF,TRBJ2-7,TRBV15,-,-
TGTGCCAGCAGCGGGACTAGCGGATCCTACGAGCAGTACTTC,CASSGTSGSYEQYF,TRBJ2-7,TRBV28,-,TRBD2
TGTGCCACCAGCAGAATAAACGGGGAGCAGTACTTC,CATSRINGEQYF,TRBJ2-7,TRBV15,-,-
TGTGCTAGTGGTTTGGTACTGTCCAGCGGAAGTGTGACCCAGTACTTC,CASGLVLSSGSVTQYF,TRBJ2-5,TRBV12-5,-,-
TGTGCCAGCAGCCCCCGGGGGTACGAGCAGTACTTC,CASSPRGYEQYF,TRBJ2-7,TRBV7-6,-,-